This is a list of T cell receptor beta chains from one sample in a study of T cells of healthy individuals. MiXCR, run by TCRdb on the 5' RACE reads, gives a single entry per CDR3 protein. The sample has about 96,000 distinct CDR3 sequences; 17% are singletons. These receptors originate from a human donor in good health. Each CDR3 is given with its conserved first and last residue. D genes are given only for firm matches. Not all rows give a size; the values are once, few, many and, for expanded clones, a class.

CDR3 length	D gene	J gene	clone size	V gene	CDR3 DNA	CDR3 protein
16	NA	TRBJ2-1	NA	TRBV9	TGTGCCAGCAGCGTAGAGGGACGATTCTCCTACAATGAGCAGTTCTTC	CASSVEGRFSYNEQFF
17	TRBD2	TRBJ2-3	few	TRBV6-7	TGTGCCAGCAGTTACGAGCCGTCGACTAGCGGCACAGATACGCAGTATTTT	CASSYEPSTSGTDTQYF
13	NA	TRBJ1-6	few	TRBV6-1	TGTGCCAGCAGTGGCCAGGGACCACCCGCGGCCACCTTT	CASSGQGPPAATF
14	NA	TRBJ1-2	few	TRBV5-1	TGCGCCAGCAGCTTTCTGACAGGCGGCGCGGGCTACACCTTC	CASSFLTGGAGYTF
16	TRBD1	TRBJ1-3	few	TRBV4-2	TGTGCCAGCAGCCTACCGGGACAGGGGGTGGAAAACACCATATATTTT	CASSLPGQGVENTIYF
13	NA	TRBJ2-1	few	TRBV28	TGTGCCAGCCGACCTCCAATCGAAAATGAGCAGTTCTTC	CASRPPIENEQFF
18	TRBD1	TRBJ1-4	few	TRBV2	TGTGCCAGCAGTGAAGAGACAGGGGGAAGTGCAACTAATGAAAAACTGTTTTTT	CASSEETGGSATNEKLFF
13	NA	TRBJ2-3	NA	TRBV6-5	TGTGCCAGCAGTTACTCACCAGATAGGGCGCAGTATTTT	CASSYSPDRAQYF
15	TRBD1	TRBJ1-5	many	TRBV12-3/TRBV12-4	TGTGCCAGCAGAGACAGGGCTGTGGGCAATCAGCCCCAGCATTTT	CASRDRAVGNQPQHF
15	NA	TRBJ1-1	NA	TRBV6-4	TGTGCCAGCAGTGTCGCTCCGGGCCCGGGCACTGAAGCTTTCTTT	CASSVAPGPGTEAFF
14	NA	TRBJ2-1	many	TRBV5-1	TGCGCCAGCAGCTTGGCTAGGGGTCCCCGGGAGCAGTTCTTC	CASSLARGPREQFF
14	NA	TRBJ1-1	many	TRBV9	TGTGCCAGCAGCTCCACCCCAGAGAACACTGAAGCTTTCTTT	CASSSTPENTEAFF
14	TRBD1	TRBJ1-1	NA	TRBV15	TGTGCCACCAAGGACAGGGGGTGGAACACTGAAGCTTTCTTT	CATKDRGWNTEAFF
13	NA	TRBJ1-1	many	TRBV10-3	TGTGCCATCAGTGCTGAAGGGAACACTGAAGCTTTCTTT	CAISAEGNTEAFF
13	NA	TRBJ2-7	NA	TRBV18	TGTGCCAGCTCACCACAACGGGACGGCGAGCAGTACTTC	CASSPQRDGEQYF
14	TRBD2	TRBJ2-7	few	TRBV27	TGTGCCAGCAGTATTAGCGGGAGGGCCTACGAGCAGTACTTC	CASSISGRAYEQYF
18	NA	TRBJ2-7	many	TRBV28	TGTGCCAGCAGTTTAGACCCCCAGTGGGCAAGGGTTACCTACGAGCAGTACTTC	CASSLDPQWARVTYEQYF
12	TRBD2	TRBJ2-5	medium-sized	TRBV29-1	TGCAGCGTACTAGCGGGAGGGGAGACCCAGTACTTC	CSVLAGGETQYF
13	NA	TRBJ1-5	few	TRBV28	TGTGCCAGCAGTTATCAGGGAAATCAGCCCCAGCATTTT	CASSYQGNQPQHF
16	TRBD2	TRBJ2-1	NA	TRBV10-3	TGTGCCATCAGTGAGTCGATGGCGGGGGCCTACAATGAGCAGTTCTTC	CAISESMAGAYNEQFF
12	NA	TRBJ1-1	many	TRBV6-5	TGTGCCAGCAGTTACTGGCAGGGCTCAGCTTTCTTT	CASSYWQGSAFF
13	TRBD2	TRBJ2-7	NA	TRBV28	TGTGCCAGCAGTTACCCTAGCGGGAGTGAGCAGTACTTC	CASSYPSGSEQYF
13	NA	TRBJ2-2	few	TRBV5-4	TGTGCCAGCAGCTTGGGACTGACCGGGGAGCTGTTTTTT	CASSLGLTGELFF
15	NA	TRBJ1-5	many	TRBV7-8	TGTGCCAGCAGCTCCAGGGGAGGGGGCAATCAGCCCCAGCATTTT	CASSSRGGGNQPQHF
10	NA	TRBJ2-1	NA	TRBV20-1	TGCAGTGTCCCTTACAATGAGCAGTTCTTC	CSVPYNEQFF
15	NA	TRBJ2-1	NA	TRBV4-1	TGCGCCAGCAGCTATGAACACCGGGACGGGAATGAGCAGTTCTTC	CASSYEHRDGNEQFF
15	TRBD1	TRBJ2-3	few	TRBV4-1	TGCGCCAGCAGCCACGCCGGGACAGGTGCAGATACGCAGTATTTT	CASSHAGTGADTQYF
15	NA	TRBJ2-6	NA	TRBV28	TGTGCCAGCAGTTTAAGATTAGCTGGGGCCAACGTCCTGACTTTC	CASSLRLAGANVLTF
14	TRBD1	TRBJ2-7	few	TRBV18	TGTGCCAGCTCTCCCGGGACAGGGGGCACTGGGCAGTACTTC	CASSPGTGGTGQYF
13	NA	TRBJ2-5	NA	TRBV4-1	TGCGCCAGCAGCCAAGTTAGCAGCCAGACCCAGTACTTC	CASSQVSSQTQYF
14	NA	TRBJ2-7	many	TRBV15	TGTGCCACCAGCGAAGGACTTAGGTCCTACGAGCAGTACTTC	CATSEGLRSYEQYF
18	NA	TRBJ1-1	many	TRBV12-3/TRBV12-4	TGTGCCAGCAGTTTAGAGGAAGGTATCCTGGGGGTAAACACTGAAGCTTTCTTT	CASSLEEGILGVNTEAFF
14	NA	TRBJ2-7	many	TRBV6-6	TGTGCCAGCAACATCCGGGACACACAGTACGAGCAGTACTTC	CASNIRDTQYEQYF
14	NA	TRBJ1-3	NA	TRBV9	TGTGCCAGCAGCGTAGGAGGGACTGGAAACACCATATATTTT	CASSVGGTGNTIYF
13	NA	TRBJ2-1	few	TRBV4-3	TGCGCCAGCGCCCGCAGGGAAAACAATGAGCAGTTCTTC	CASARRENNEQFF
16	NA	TRBJ1-5	few	TRBV28	TGTGCCAGCAGTTTAGGTCGGGGAAGGAGCAATCAGCCCCAGCATTTT	CASSLGRGRSNQPQHF
14	NA	TRBJ2-2	NA	TRBV5-1	TGCGCCAGCAGCTGGGACTCGAACACCGGGGAGCTGTTTTTT	CASSWDSNTGELFF
17	TRBD2	TRBJ2-1	few	TRBV7-9	TGTGCCAGCAGCTTAGCCACGGGACTAGCGGGAGTCAATGAGCAGTTCTTC	CASSLATGLAGVNEQFF
17	TRBD1	TRBJ2-7	NA	TRBV7-8	TGTGCCAGCAGCTTATACATTAAAGGGACAGGTATCCACGAGCAGTACTTC	CASSLYIKGTGIHEQYF
15	NA	TRBJ1-1	few	TRBV4-3	TGCGCCAGCAGCCAAGTCTCTTCTGAGAACACTGAAGCTTTCTTT	CASSQVSSENTEAFF
12	NA	TRBJ1-2	many	TRBV29-1	TGCAGCGGTCGCGAGGGGTCCGATGGCTACACCTTC	CSGREGSDGYTF
16	TRBD1	TRBJ1-2	NA	TRBV4-2	TGTGCCAGCAGCCAATTGGTTGGGACAGGGTCTTTTGGCTACACCTTC	CASSQLVGTGSFGYTF
16	NA	TRBJ2-7	few	TRBV7-3	TGTGCCAGCAGCTCAAACCGACGGGTATTGCCCTACGAGCAGTACTTC	CASSSNRRVLPYEQYF
15	NA	TRBJ2-1	many	TRBV10-3	TGTGCCATCAGTGAGTCCATGTACTCCTACAATGAGCAGTTCTTC	CAISESMYSYNEQFF
14	NA	TRBJ1-1	NA	TRBV29-1	TGCAGCGTTGCTAGACAGGAAATAGCCACTGAAGCTTTCTTT	CSVARQEIATEAFF
21	TRBD2	TRBJ2-1	NA	TRBV6-2/TRBV6-3	TGTGCCAGCAGTTACTCAAAGACTAGCGGGGGGGCCTCAGGTTCCTACAATGAGCAGTTCTTC	CASSYSKTSGGASGSYNEQFF
13	NA	TRBJ2-3	few	TRBV7-2	TGTGCCAGCAGCTCCCGGACTGGAAATACGCAGTATTTT	CASSSRTGNTQYF
12	NA	TRBJ1-1	few	TRBV5-1	TGCGCCAGCAGGGGCACCGGCACTGAAGCTTTCTTT	CASRGTGTEAFF
14	NA	TRBJ1-4	many	TRBV28	TGTGCCAGCAGGCCCTCCACTAGTGGTGAAAAACTGTTTTTT	CASRPSTSGEKLFF
14	NA	TRBJ2-4	many	TRBV7-8	TGTGCCAGCTCGGAAGAACTAGCCAAAAACATTCAGTACTTC	CASSEELAKNIQYF
13	TRBD1	TRBJ2-5	few	TRBV28	TGTGCCAGCAAGGGACAGGGTTCGGAGACCCAGTACTTC	CASKGQGSETQYF
12	NA	TRBJ1-4	many	TRBV10-3	TGTGCCACGACCGCGACTAATGAAAAACTGTTTTTT	CATTATNEKLFF
12	NA	TRBJ1-4	many	TRBV29-1	TGCAGCGCCCCGGATTTTAATGAAAAACTGTTTTTT	CSAPDFNEKLFF
16	TRBD1	TRBJ2-2	NA	TRBV6-1	TGTGCCAGCAGTGGCGGACAGGGACAATTGACGGGGGAGCTGTTTTTT	CASSGGQGQLTGELFF